This is a list of T cell receptor beta chains from one sample in a study of T cell changes during pregnancy in multiple sclerosis. Measured with immunoSEQ multiplex PCR; TCRdb has only the in-frame clones, and not every one. The sample lists about 94,000 clones, around 94% seen once, with about 0.8% in the top ten. The specimen comprised peripheral blood, sampled in the third trimester of pregnancy. The receptor set was obtained from a female donor with multiple sclerosis, enrolled in a pregnancy study. Each CDR3 is given with its conserved first and last residue. A D gene is named only where the DNA matches it firmly. Some rows have no size entry. The others give once, few or many, or a class for an expanded clone.

j_gene	abundance	d_gene	v_gene	CDR3aa	CDR3nt
TRBJ1-1	-	-	TRBV27	CASSLMLGNTEAFF	TGTGCCAGCAGTTTGATGCTAGGAAACACTGAAGCTTTCTTT
TRBJ1-5	-	-	TRBV6-5	CASSLQGDSNQPQHF	TGTGCCAGCAGTCTACAGGGTGATAGCAATCAGCCCCAGCATTTT
TRBJ2-1	-	TRBD2	TRBV19	CASSIVGTSSREQFF	TGTGCCAGTAGTATAGTTGGGACTAGCTCCCGTGAGCAGTTCTTC
TRBJ1-2	once	-	TRBV7-9	CASSLRARGGYGYTF	TGTGCCAGCAGCTTGCGGGCCCGGGGGGGCTATGGCTACACCTTC
TRBJ2-1	-	TRBD2	TRBV5-4	CASSLVGLAGGPGAYNEQFF	TGTGCCAGCAGCTTGGTGGGACTAGCGGGAGGGCCAGGAGCCTACAATGAGCAGTTCTTC
TRBJ1-1	-	-	TRBV7-2	CASSPQGRATMNTEAFF	TGTGCCAGCAGCCCCCAAGGCAGGGCCACCATGAACACTGAAGCTTTCTTT
TRBJ1-2	once	-	TRBV9	CASSRRSGERGYGYTF	TGTGCCAGCAGCCGACGTTCGGGGGAAAGGGGCTATGGCTACACCTTC
TRBJ2-3	-	TRBD2	TRBV9	CASSSSGKSTDTQYF	TGTGCCAGCAGCTCTAGCGGGAAAAGCACAGATACGCAGTATTTT
TRBJ1-1	-	TRBD1	TRBV28	CASRLDRGLAEAFF	TGTGCCAGCCGACTGGACAGGGGATTAGCTGAAGCTTTCTTT
TRBJ1-2	-	-	TRBV21-1	CASRARPLGGYTF	TGTGCCAGCCGCGCTCGACCACTAGGAGGCTACACCTTC
TRBJ2-7	-	TRBD1	TRBV23-1	CASSQSRATGIPYEQYF	TGCGCCAGCAGTCAATCGAGGGCGACAGGGATTCCCTACGAGCAGTACTTC
TRBJ1-1	-	-	TRBV7-2	CASSLVTGNTEAFF	TGTGCCAGCAGCTTAGTTACGGGGAACACTGAAGCTTTCTTT
TRBJ2-1	once	TRBD2	TRBV6-5	CASRTGLAGVEQFF	TGTGCCAGCAGAACGGGACTAGCGGGCGTTGAGCAGTTCTTC
TRBJ1-4	-	TRBD1	TRBV6-1	CASSVDRGMEKLFF	TGTGCCAGCAGTGTCGACAGGGGTATGGAAAAACTGTTTTTT
TRBJ2-1	-	-	TRBV5-1	CASSSLASGNEQFF	TGCGCCAGCAGCTCGTTAGCGTCCGGGAATGAGCAGTTCTTC
TRBJ2-3	-	TRBD2	TRBV12-5	CASALGLAAAPDTQYF	TGTGCTAGTGCCTTAGGGCTAGCGGCCGCCCCAGATACGCAGTATTTT
TRBJ1-1	-	-	TRBV11-2	CASSLGPGTEAFF	TGTGCCAGCAGCCTGGGCCCAGGCACTGAAGCTTTCTTT
TRBJ2-1	-	-	TRBV4-2	CASSLRTALDEQFF	TGTGCCAGCAGCTTACGGACTGCCTTGGATGAGCAGTTCTTC
TRBJ1-2	-	TRBD1	TRBV5-5	CASSLDRVNYGYTF	TGTGCCAGCAGCTTAGACAGGGTTAACTATGGCTACACCTTC
TRBJ2-7	-	TRBD1	TRBV19	CASSIRGGTGGYEQYF	TGTGCCAGTAGTATCCGGGGGGGGACAGGGGGCTACGAGCAGTACTTC
TRBJ2-3	-	TRBD2	TRBV28	CASSIPGLADTDTQYF	TGTGCCAGCAGTATACCGGGACTAGCGGACACAGATACGCAGTATTTT
TRBJ1-1	-	TRBD1	TRBV7-2	CASSTTGLGTGERGTEAFF	TGTGCCAGCAGCACCACGGGCCTAGGGACAGGAGAGAGAGGCACTGAAGCTTTCTTT
TRBJ2-3	-	TRBD2	TRBV7-8	CASSWTSTSDTQYF	TGTGCCAGCAGCTGGACTAGCACCTCAGATACGCAGTATTTT
TRBJ2-7	-	TRBD1	TRBV6-5	CASSAGDRGIGQYF	TGTGCCAGCAGTGCGGGGGACAGGGGGATAGGGCAGTACTTC
TRBJ2-5	-	TRBD1	TRBV7-7	CASSPSEGARETQYF	TGTGCCAGCAGCCCCAGCGAGGGGGCCCGAGAGACCCAGTACTTC
TRBJ1-2	-	-	TRBV5-6	CASSLAGAAGDYGYTF	TGTGCCAGCAGCTTGGCAGGGGCGGCGGGGGACTATGGCTACACCTTC
TRBJ2-1	-	-	TRBV4-1	CASSQDGRAADEQFF	TGCGCCAGCAGCCAAGATGGGCGAGCGGCAGATGAGCAGTTCTTC
TRBJ2-7	-	-	TRBV27	CASTGLSSYEQYF	TGTGCCAGTACGGGACTGAGCTCCTACGAGCAGTACTTC
TRBJ2-7	once	-	TRBV6-5	CASSYGASEQYF	TGTGCCAGCAGTTATGGGGCGAGCGAGCAGTACTTC
TRBJ2-1	once	TRBD2	TRBV7-3	CASSLIPSGRASEQFF	TGTGCCAGCAGCTTAATTCCTAGCGGGAGGGCGAGTGAGCAGTTCTTC
TRBJ2-7	-	-	TRBV5-6	CASSLARVLDEQYF	TGTGCCAGCAGCTTGGCGCGGGTTCTCGACGAGCAGTACTTC
TRBJ1-5	-	-	TRBV19	CASSIPGRVTNQPQHF	TGTGCCAGTAGTATTCCCGGCAGGGTGACAAATCAGCCCCAGCATTTT
TRBJ1-4	-	TRBD1	TRBV7-9	CASSSSGQGLREKLFF	TGTGCCAGCAGCTCCTCGGGACAGGGGTTAAGAGAAAAACTGTTTTTT